The next 18 T cell receptor beta chains were all read from a single sample in a study of T cell responses to AZD1222 COVID-19 vaccine. Repertoires were generated with immunoSEQ multiplex PCR, while TCRdb's copy carries only in-frame clones and drops some. This table has some 180,000 clones, about nine tenths appearing once. The sequencing used peripheral blood, collected 28 days after the second AZD1222 dose. The source is an adult who received the AZD1222 COVID-19 vaccine.

The genes are TRBV27 and TRBJ2-3; D remains unclear. The CDR3 runs to 12 residues. V was clipped by 3 bases and J by 5 bases, with 6 bases between them. Germline V gene lookup returns CDR1 MNHEY and CDR2 SMNVEV (reference sequence). This CDR3 reads CASSFPGDTQYF. CDR3 sequence (DNA): TGTGCCAGCAGTTTCCCCGGAGATACGCAGTATTTT.

This clone was seen once. V gene TRBV18 combines with J gene TRBJ2-7, with 9 positions matching TRBD1. CDR1 and CDR2 (germline): KGHSH, LQKENI. J was trimmed by 8 bases and V by 6 bases; bases with no gene match: 5. The CDR3 is 12 residues long. CDR3 DNA: TGTGCCAGCTCCGACAGGGGGGGAAAGCAGTACTTC. It translates to CASSDRGGKQYF.

The chain employs TRBV7-9 and TRBJ1-1; D remains ambiguous. This CDR3 region has 13 residues. V lost 2 bases to trimming and J lost 6 bases, with 10 bases between them. Germline assignment: CDR1 SEHNR and CDR2 FQNEAQ (reference sequence). CDR3 sequence: CASSLRYGPEAFF. The CDR3 DNA reads TGTGCCAGCAGCTTACGCTATGGGCCTGAAGCTTTCTTT.

The rearrangement uses TRBV5-1 and TRBJ1-3; TRBD1 matches at 8 bases. Germline loops: CDR1 SGHRS, CDR2 YFSETQ. The CDR3 length is 14 residues. Germline trimming cut 3 bases from V and 2 bases from J; bases unmatched to any gene: 1. CDR3 sequence (DNA): TGCGCCAGCAGCTCAGGGGGCACTGGAAACACCATATATTTT. As protein: CASSSGGTGNTIYF.

CDR3 in amino acids: CASSPTSLRETQYF. The CDR3 nucleotides are TGTGCCAGCAGCCCCACTTCGCTGAGAGAGACCCAGTACTTC. The V call is TRBV7-9, the J call TRBJ2-5; D call uncertain. In germline, CDR1 is SEHNR, CDR2 FQNEAQ (reference sequence). V lost 5 bases and J lost 4, with 14 bases in between. The CDR3 has 14 amino acids.

J is TRBJ1-5 and V is TRBV7-2, with no clear D. The germline V and J ends were trimmed by 1 base and 4 bases, with 11 bases remaining between them. The CDR3 has 15 residues. The germline gives CDR1 SGHTA, CDR2 FQGNSA. The CDR3 protein is CASSLVGGINQPQHF. DNA for the CDR3: TGTGCCAGCAGCTTAGTCGGTGGAATTAATCAGCCCCAGCATTTT.

The gene calls are TRBV28 and TRBJ2-7, with TRBD1 as a possible D gene (6 bases). Trimming removed 5 bases from V and 5 bases from J, with 19 bases in between. The CDR3 is 15 amino acids. Germline lookup yields CDR1 MDHEN and CDR2 SYDVKM. As DNA, the CDR3 is TGTGCCAGCAGTAGAGGAGAACAGGGTCCCGACGAGCAGTACTTC. Residues: CASSRGEQGPDEQYF.

The chain joins TRBV9 to TRBJ2-1; D not certain. V was clipped by 6 bases and J by 5 bases, with 9 bases between them. The CDR3 has 12 residues. The V gene's germline CDR1 is SGDLS and CDR2 YYNGEE. CDR3 in amino acids: CASNPGHNEQFF. CDR3 coding DNA: TGTGCCAGCAACCCGGGCCACAATGAGCAGTTCTTC. The whole variable domain, remainder taken from reference TRBV9 and TRBJ2-1, is DSGVTQTPKHLITATGQRVTLRCSPRSGDLSVYWYQQSLDQGLQFLIQYYNGEERAKGNILERFSAQQFPDLHSELNLSSLELGDSALYFCASNPGHNEQFFGPGTRLTVL.

The V call is TRBV5-1, the J call TRBJ1-2; weak D call: TRBD1 (6 bases). Per the germline V gene, CDR1 is SGHRS and CDR2 is YFSETQ. This CDR3 contains 15 residues. V shed 1 base and J shed 8 bases, with 18 bases lying between them. CDR3 loop: CASSLFGRGAEGYTF. The CDR3, as DNA: TGCGCCAGCAGCTTGTTCGGCAGGGGAGCGGAAGGCTACACCTTC.

J is TRBJ2-6 and V is TRBV5-4, with D hard to call. The CDR3 spans 14 residues. The V end was cut by 0 bases, the J end by 5 bases, with 6 bases between. Germline lookup yields CDR1 SGHNT and CDR2 YYREEE (reference sequence). The CDR3, as DNA: TGTGCCAGCAGCTTGGATGGGAGGGCCAACGTCCTGACTTTC. Translated: CASSLDGRANVLTF.

This chain links TRBV28 with TRBJ1-2; 8 bases are a match to TRBD1. CDR3 length equals 14 residues. With 3 bases clipped from V and 2 bases from J, the junction kept 2 bases outside the gene matches. Germline CDR1 MDHEN, CDR2 SYDVKM. The CDR3 loop is CASSFGDRNYGYTF. The CDR3, as DNA: TGTGCCAGCAGTTTTGGGGACAGGAACTATGGCTACACCTTC.

The chain is built from TRBV6-5 and TRBJ2-1; D is uncertain. Germline V gives CDR1 MNHEY, CDR2 SVGAGI. V was trimmed by 8 bases and J by 8 bases, leaving 16 bases between them. This CDR3 spans 13 amino acids. The CDR3 spells CASLRAPEDEQFF. The CDR3, as DNA: TGTGCCAGCCTACGCGCTCCTGAGGATGAGCAGTTCTTC.

V usage is TRBV5-6 and J usage is TRBJ2-5; 12 nucleotides line up with TRBD2. V lost 4 bases, J lost 5 bases, and 3 bases stayed unmatched. Germline V gene sequence: CDR1 SGHDT, CDR2 YYEEEE. CDR3 size: 14 residues. CDR3 sequence reads: CASSLAGGPETQYF. For the CDR3, the DNA is TGTGCCAGCAGCCTAGCGGGGGGGCCGGAGACCCAGTACTTC.

The rearrangement uses TRBV5-1 and TRBJ2-3; possible D gene TRBD2, 5 bases. V gave up 4 bases and J gave up 0 bases, with 6 bases separating them. Germline V gene sequence: CDR1 SGHRS, CDR2 YFSETQ. This CDR3 spans 13 amino acids. In nucleotides, the CDR3 is TGCGCCAGCAGCCGGACTAGCACAGATACGCAGTATTTT. Translation: CASSRTSTDTQYF.

The rearrangement links TRBV9 to TRBJ2-3; perhaps TRBD2 as D (5 bases). The CDR3 is 13 amino acids. The V end lost 7 bases, the J end lost 1 base, and 10 bases lay between the germline ends. CDR1 is SGDLS and CDR2 is YYNGEE in the germline V gene. The CDR3 loop is CASSGLRTDTQYF. The CDR3 DNA follows: TGTGCCAGCTCAGGACTCCGCACAGATACGCAGTATTTT.

The V gene is TRBV7-2, the J gene TRBJ2-3, with 13 bases matching TRBD2. V shed 4 bases, J shed 1 base, and the junction held 5 bases outside the gene matches. The CDR3 sequence is 17 residues long. Germline V gene sequence: CDR1 SGHTA, CDR2 FQGNSA. Here the CDR3 DNA reads TGTGCCAGCAGCTCGCGGACTAGCGGGGGAGGCACAGATACGCAGTATTTT. Translation gives CASSSRTSGGGTDTQYF.

The chain uses TRBV27 and TRBJ1-3; no clear D. V was shortened by 2 bases and J by 1 base, with 12 bases between the two germline ends. The length of the CDR3 is 16 residues. Germline V CDR1 and CDR2: MNHEY, SMNVEV (reference sequence). In DNA form, the CDR3 reads TGTGCCAGCAGTTTACGGGGTTCTACTTCTGGAAACACCATATATTTT. Translation: CASSLRGSTSGNTIYF.

V is TRBV28 and J is TRBJ1-6, with 7 bases aligning to TRBD1. Germline V gives CDR1 MDHEN, CDR2 SYDVKM. The V and J ends lost 6 bases and 6 bases, in that order; junction bases with no gene match: 5. This CDR3 spans 14 amino acids. The CDR3 reads CASSSQGVNSPLHF. DNA of the CDR3: TGTGCCAGCAGCTCTCAGGGGGTTAATTCACCCCTCCACTTT.